The clone carrying this T cell receptor (beta chain) was recorded only once. This CDR3 contains 13 residues. The junction had 9 bases not matched to a gene; V was cut back by 6 bases and J by 10 bases. Per germline, CDR1 MDHEN and CDR2 SYDVKM. Only in-frame clones appear in the TCRdb table, and some are missing; sequencing was by immunoSEQ multiplex PCR. This sample has hundreds of thousands of clones; approximately 90% occur once, and the top ten carry about 0.8%. The sample is drawn from a study of blood T cell repertoires in COVID-19. This chain uses TRBV28 with TRBJ2-1, with TRBD1 matching 7 bases. The TCR comes from a man aged 55-75 years with COVID-19, enrolled during active disease. Source material: peripheral blood. The CDR3: CASRQGQRLEQFF. The CDR3 DNA sequence: TGTGCCAGCAGACAGGGACAGCGGCTGGAGCAGTTCTTC.